Presented here are 3 T cell receptor beta chains from one specimen sequenced in a study (dated by TCRdb to the mid-2010s). Libraries were built with RT-PCR. The sequencer listed for this sample is Illumina MiSeq. TCRdb reprocessing: public reads trimmed at Q25 with fastp, clones called with MiXCR, in-frame beta chains kept. Under each unique CDR3 protein, matching rows form one entry showing the most common genes and DNA. For this sample the table gives about 680,000 distinct CDR3 sequences, of which 13% to 15% were detected only once. Roughly 3.9% of the sample is taken by the ten largest. The sequenced sample was memory CD4+ T cells from blood. Receptor source: a female donor in good health, serving as a healthy control.

DNA for the CDR3: TGTGCCATCAGTACTGGACAGGGGGGCACTGAAGCTTTCTTT. Translation gives CAISTGQGGTEAFF. The chain uses TRBV10-3 and TRBJ1-1, with 10 bases fitting TRBD1. Per the germline V gene, CDR1 is ENHRY and CDR2 is SYGVKD. The V gene end was trimmed by 5 bases and the J gene end by 4 bases; junction bases not matched to a gene: 4. The CDR3 contains 14 residues.

This clonotype was detected a few times. V and J are TRBV28 and TRBJ1-2; 8 bases agree with TRBD1. V shed 5 bases, J shed 6 bases, and the junction held 11 bases outside the gene matches. Germline CDR1 and CDR2: MDHEN and SYDVKM. The length of the CDR3 is 15 residues. This CDR3 reads CASSPSDRAFHGYTF. In DNA form, the CDR3 reads TGTGCCAGCAGTCCCTCGGACAGGGCTTTTCATGGCTACACCTTC.

The chain uses TRBV28 and TRBJ1-2; D perhaps matches TRBD1 (6 bases). Trimming took 7 bases from V and 4 from J, leaving 13 bases between them. From germline, CDR1 is MDHEN and CDR2 SYDVKM. The CDR3 extends over 13 amino acids. The CDR3 region is CASTPGQIYGYTF. The CDR3 DNA reads TGTGCCAGCACCCCTGGACAGATCTATGGCTACACCTTC.